The 8 T cell receptor beta chains below all came from one sample that was sequenced in a study of T cells in localized non-small cell lung cancer. Clones were sequenced by immunoSEQ multiplex PCR, and TCRdb holds only the in-frame ones, with some missing. The data hold 32,000 or so clones, with 85% to 90% observed a single time. Sample: peripheral blood, taken before any cancer treatment. The origin of the receptors is a man between 40 and 70 years old with stage I lung adenocarcinoma.

The V call is TRBV2, the J call TRBJ2-7, with 7 nucleotides matching TRBD2. Germline loops: CDR1 SNHLY, CDR2 FYNNEI. CDR3 size: 15 residues. The V segment lost 7 bases and the J segment 0 bases; nucleotides outside the gene matches: 9. The CDR3 sequence: CASMEFSGLSYEQYF. The DNA of the CDR3 is TGTGCCAGCATGGAATTTAGCGGGCTCTCCTACGAGCAGTACTTC.

With respect to this clone: Other DNA variants within this sample encode the same CDR3. The V and J genes are TRBV7-2 and TRBJ1-1; D uncertain. Germline V gene data show CDR1 as SGHTA and CDR2 as FQGNSA. The CDR3 is made up of 14 amino acids. Trimming pared 0 bases from V and 1 base from J, leaving 6 bases between. The CDR3 nucleotides read TGTGCCAGCAGCTTAGCGCAAGGGAACACTGAAGCTTTCTTT. Amino acids: CASSLAQGNTEAFF.

The V gene is TRBV25-1, the J gene TRBJ2-2; TRBD2 matches at 7 bases. CDR3 length: 15 amino acids. Unmatched junction bases numbered 2, after V lost 2 bases and J lost 2 bases. Germline CDR1 is MGHDK and CDR2 is SYGVNS. CDR3 protein: CASSERGENTGELFF. In nucleotides, the CDR3 is TGTGCCAGCAGTGAACGGGGGGAAAACACCGGGGAGCTGTTTTTT.

The chain is built from TRBV11-2 and TRBJ2-7; TRBD2 is a possible D gene (5 bases). CDR1 is SGHAT, CDR2 FQNNGV, per germline. This CDR3 is built from 12 residues. V was clipped by 5 bases and J by 4 bases, with 9 bases between them. The CDR3 sequence is CASSLASYEQYF. The CDR3 region has the DNA TGTGCCAGCAGCCTAGCCAGTTACGAGCAGTACTTC.

The DNA of the CDR3 is TGTGCCATCAGCCCGGAACCCCTACATTCACCCCTCCACTTT. This translates into CAISPEPLHSPLHF. V is TRBV10-3 and J is TRBJ1-6; unclear D gene. The CDR3 consists of 14 residues. The germline CDR1 and CDR2 sequences are ENHRY and SYGVKD. Trimming removed 6 bases at V and 8 bases at J, with 14 bases between.

This rearrangement joins TRBV27 to TRBJ1-2; D is unresolved. V was cut by 0 bases and J by 4 bases, with 12 bases left in between. The CDR3 is 15 amino acids. Per germline, CDR1 MNHEY and CDR2 SMNVEV (reference sequence). Here the CDR3 DNA reads TGTGCCAGCAGTTTATCCGGCGATGTTGGCTATGGCTACACCTTC. Amino acids: CASSLSGDVGYGYTF.

The chain links TRBV5-1 to TRBJ1-1, with 10 bases identical to TRBD1. The CDR3 is 13 residues long. The germline V gene encodes CDR1 SGHRS and CDR2 YFSETQ. V lost 4 bases to trimming and J lost 10 bases; unmatched junction nucleotides: 7. DNA for the CDR3: TGCGCCAGCAGCATCGACAGGGGGCGCAGAGCTTTCTTT. Its translation: CASSIDRGRRAFF.

This chain connects TRBV4-1 to TRBJ2-7; no clear D gene. The V gene lost 3 bases and the J gene lost 5 bases, with 14 bases spanning the gap. Germline CDR1 MGHRA, CDR2 YSYEKL. This CDR3 is built from 14 residues. CDR3 region: CASSQHYLDDEQYF. CDR3 bases: TGCGCCAGCAGCCAGCACTATTTGGACGACGAGCAGTACTTC.